This T cell receptor beta chain was captured by sequencing in a study of blood T cells in healthy people across ages (dated by TCRdb to about 2015). With respect to the entire study: Template switching captured roughly one uniquely barcoded TCR beta cDNA molecule per two T cells in model experiments. Two additional independent replicas of 1 million unique cDNA reads from the same blood draw were analyzed for two donors (one aged 18 to 30 and one aged 80 or older). Age-related changes in TCR beta repertoire diversity were measured in the study by deep sequencing normalized with unique cDNA molecular identifiers. Four age groups were formed from the donors: young (average approximately 16 years), middle-aged (approximately 41), aged (62) and long-lived (less than 85). General study outcomes and caveats: Estimates of total diversity from one million sequenced T cells were regarded as lower bounds and underestimates. Observed TCR beta diversity correlated strongly with the percentage of naive T cells measured by flow cytometry. Since profiling was done on bulk unsorted PBMCs, naive and antigen-experienced compartments could not be conclusively compared. Compared with the aged group, the long-lived group had more naive CD4+ T cells, fewer expanded clones and increased TCR diversity, suggesting age selection. Observed TCR beta diversity per million T cells fell roughly linearly with age, and a significant reduction was already apparent by age about 36. The CMV infection status of donors was not known, potentially confounding age-related changes in expanded clonotypes.

Donors were a few dozen systemically healthy Caucasian individuals from Russia aged roughly 6 to 90 years. Each donor gave around 9.9 milliliters of peripheral blood, collected into EDTA-treated Vacutainer tubes. Ficoll-Paque density-gradient centrifugation was used to isolate PBMCs, with at least 7 million obtained per sample. Trizol reagent was used to extract total RNA from PBMCs, with at least 5 micrograms per sample. The percentages of naive CD45RAhigh/CD27high T cells were determined by flow cytometry on a PBMC aliquot from every donor. In the case of this clonotype: What antigen it recognizes has not been identified. Base qualities are not at hand, and no much larger clone is one base apart.

V loses 6 bases of germline sequence and J loses 4 bases, and the interval between the two ends is 24 bases. Measured from the cysteine to the phenylalanine, the CDR3 is 17 residues long. The entry retains the CDR3 DNA only, 51 bases that are in frame from base 1. CDR1 and CDR2 were assigned from the germline V gene as MNHNS and SASEGT. The library was generated by 5' RACE. The data were produced on an Illumina HiSeq 2500. A second roughly 7 to 11 cycle PCR used a sample-barcoded 5' primer and a J-beta primer mix. A unique molecular identifier was introduced onto each TCR beta cDNA molecule by a template-switch 5' adaptor carrying 12 random nucleotides. Each sample yielded at least 2.5 million CDR3-containing paired-end reads. First-strand cDNA was synthesized from all RNA with the Mint cDNA synthesis kit, primed by a TRBC-specific oligonucleotide. After uracil-DNA glycosylase treatment, a first 18-cycle PCR used universal primers M1SS and BC2_uni_R on all cDNA. On the authors' methods: For normalization, 1 million high-quality reads, each with a distinct molecular identifier, were randomly selected from each sample. Instead of being binned into consensus sequences, reads with shared molecular identifiers were discarded. MiTCR, run with a Q25 quality threshold and the strictest error-elimination algorithm, handled CDR3 identification, clonotype clustering and error correction. A nonparametric unseen species model with Euler transformation was used to estimate lower-bound total TCR beta diversity. TCRdb reanalyzed the raw reads on its own, using fastp at Q25 for trimming and MiXCR for clone calling, and kept in-frame beta chains. Every distinct CDR3 protein forms one entry, paired with its most common genes and DNA. What appears here as the V and J calls and clone size reflects TCRdb's work, not the paper's. The sample table lists about 500,000 distinct CDR3 sequences, more than 20% of them with a count of one. The ten largest clones take up 8.5% to 9.5% of the sample.

These data were also filed under a second study, of T cells of mothers and their children. As that second study puts it: Donors were nine systemically healthy Caucasian individuals: three mothers and their six children. cDNA synthesis consumed the entire amount of extracted RNA, loaded at around 1.4 ug RNA in each 15 ul reaction. Sample barcodes and 2-4 random nucleotides were added via the M1S primer in the second PCR. Over 10 million TCR beta CDR3 reads came from each mother, compared with approximately 3.1 million reads from each child. In both related and unrelated pairs, thymic selection shapes the output of TCR recombination in a similar way, with inherited differences having only a minor effect. Normalized repertoire overlap was always found to be slightly, but never significantly, higher in related mother-child pairs than in unrelated mother-child pairs. No persistent microchimeric T cell clones were found, with a detection sensitivity of approximately 100 clones per million clonotypes. The study used deep NGS to compare TCR beta repertoires of mothers and children, seeking features distinguishing related mother-child pairs from unrelated individuals. On average, the children were approximately 11 +/- 4 years old, while the mothers were about 37 +/- 4 years old. After adapter ligation was performed with NEBNext reagents, the libraries were sequenced on an Illumina HiSeq 2000 with 100+100 nt paired-end reads. To prevent cross-contamination, the mother and child libraries were prepared a month apart and were sequenced in separate runs. For each donor, somewhere between 500,000 and 2,000,000 distinct TCR beta clonotypes were identified. Naive TCR beta clonotypes were estimated from low-frequency clonotypes matched to each donor's FACS-determined naive share, without sorting.

The rearrangement joined TRBV6-1 to TRBJ2-5, and perhaps TRBD2 as D gene, on 6 matching bases. The sample consisted of blood. This receptor was obtained from a boy younger than 18 in good health. The CDR3 amino acid sequence is: CASSRLYGSSVGETQYF. The nucleotide sequence reads as follows: TGTGCCAGCAGCCGCCTTTACGGGAGTTCTGTAGGAGAGACCCAGTACTTC.